This TCR beta chain was recovered during a study of blood T cell repertoires in COVID-19. Libraries were prepared by immunoSEQ multiplex PCR; TCRdb keeps only in-frame clonotypes and omits some of them. The profile shows about 380,000 clones, around 85% of them singletons. Per germline, CDR1 SQVTM and CDR2 ANQGSEA. Losses at the gene ends were 7 bases for V and 2 bases for J; bases not matched to a gene: 19. This CDR3 has 17 amino acids. The chain recombines TRBV29-1 with TRBJ1-2, with 7 bases lining up with TRBD1. The TCR sequence derives from a woman aged 18-29 years with acute or convalescent COVID-19. The sample consisted of peripheral blood. The CDR3 DNA reads TGCAGCGCCCGACAGGGTTATGGGGGCGTCGGAAACTATGGCTACACCTTC. Translated, it gives CSARQGYGGVGNYGYTF.